The following is a TCR beta chain sequence with its context. Its antigen remains unknown. PCR employed 60 Vbeta and 13 Jbeta primers. The assay was immunoSEQ multiplex PCR, and TCRdb's table has in-frame clones only and misses some. The sample table sets out some 200,000 clones. The data originate from a study of cytomegalovirus exposure and HLA in healthy donors. In the study overall: Within the Caucasian-associated ancestry cluster were roughly 81% of the roughly 400 genotyped donors. Study-wide findings and caveats: Accurate prediction of HLA-A and HLA-B alleles (for most subjects) was reportedly achieved from TCR beta sequences. Researchers catalogued 150 or so TCR beta chains as cytomegalovirus-associated. CMV serostatus was the sole immune exposure data available.

Germline CDR1 is MNHNY and CDR2 is SVGAGI (reference sequence). There are 13 residues in the CDR3. V lost 7 bases and J lost 5; bases outside the gene matches: 7. The V gene is TRBV6-6, the J gene TRBJ2-5; the match to TRBD1 covers 7 bases. Sequenced material: PBMCs. The source of this sequence is a woman under 30 in good health and CMV-seropositive. The CDR3 region is CASNLQGSETQYF. CDR3 nucleotides: TGTGCCAGCAATCTACAGGGGTCGGAGACCCAGTACTTC.